This is a list of T cell receptor beta chains from one sample in a study of identical twins. Using its own MiXCR run on the 5' RACE reads, TCRdb lists one record per CDR3 protein. The top ten clones hold approximately 0.95% of a sample with some 500,000 distinct CDR3 sequences, around 20% of them seen once. This sample was also put to use in a study of T cells expressing NK-cell markers.

Material: CD4+ T cells sorted from blood. The source of these receptors is a woman younger than 30 in good health. Both conserved end residues are part of each CDR3. A D gene is named only where the DNA matches it firmly. Clone size is shown for a subset of rows, as once, few, many or a class of expanded clone.

V gene	D gene	J gene	clone size	CDR3 DNA	CDR3 protein
TRBV5-1	TRBD1	TRBJ2-1	NA	TGCGCCAGCGGGACCGACAGGGCCAATGAGCAGTTCTTC	CASGTDRANEQFF
TRBV5-1	NA	TRBJ1-1	NA	TGCGCCAGCAACCCCCCCGGGGCGGGCACTGAAGCTTTCTTT	CASNPPGAGTEAFF
TRBV10-3	TRBD2	TRBJ2-2	NA	TGTGCCATCAGTGAAAAGCGGGGAACCGGGGAGCTGTTTTTT	CAISEKRGTGELFF
TRBV20-1	NA	TRBJ2-7	NA	TGCAGTGCTAGAGATAATGCGGGACACAGATTGGCCTACGAGCAGTACTTC	CSARDNAGHRLAYEQYF
TRBV20-1	NA	TRBJ1-6	few	TGCAGTGCTTCTCTGGCCAAAGCACCCCTCCACTTT	CSASLAKAPLHF
TRBV20-1	NA	TRBJ2-1	few	TGCAGTGCTAGAGATTGGACCAATGAGCAGTTCTTC	CSARDWTNEQFF
TRBV7-9	NA	TRBJ2-5	NA	TGTGCCAGCAGCTTAGCGCGGAGGGGCGAGACCCAGTACTTC	CASSLARRGETQYF
TRBV5-1	NA	TRBJ2-1	NA	TGCGCCAGCAGCTTGGAAGCAAATGAGCAGTTCTTC	CASSLEANEQFF
TRBV6-5	TRBD1	TRBJ1-4	many	TGTGCCAGCAGTTATCAGGGGGCAAATGAAAAACTGTTTTTT	CASSYQGANEKLFF
TRBV27	NA	TRBJ2-5	few	TGTGCCAGCAGTTTACTGACAGGAAGAATGGAGACCCAGTACTTC	CASSLLTGRMETQYF
TRBV5-1	TRBD1	TRBJ2-3	NA	TGCGCCAGCAGCTTAAAGGGGGCGCTGGATACGCAGTATTTT	CASSLKGALDTQYF
TRBV9	NA	TRBJ2-7	NA	TGTGCCAGCAGCCCCCCCCGGGGGTCCCACTACGAGCAGTACTTC	CASSPPRGSHYEQYF
TRBV12-3/TRBV12-4	TRBD2	TRBJ2-1	few	TGTGCCAGCGCGACTAGCGGGATCTATGAGCAGTTCTTC	CASATSGIYEQFF
TRBV10-3	NA	TRBJ2-2	few	TGTGCCATCAGTGAGTCTGGGGGCAACACCGGGGAGCTGTTTTTT	CAISESGGNTGELFF
TRBV4-3	TRBD1	TRBJ2-3	NA	TGCGCCAGCAGCCAAGATCAGGGGGCGGTAAATACGCAGTATTTT	CASSQDQGAVNTQYF
TRBV6-4	NA	TRBJ1-1	NA	TGTGCCAGCAGCCACTCAAACACTGAAGCTTTCTTT	CASSHSNTEAFF
TRBV6-5	NA	TRBJ2-7	NA	TGTGCCAGCAGTTACGGGCGAGGGTATCACTACGAGCAGTACTTC	CASSYGRGYHYEQYF
TRBV4-3	TRBD2	TRBJ2-7	few	TGCGCCAGCAGCCAAGGCCCCGGGGGACTAGACGAGCAGTACTTC	CASSQGPGGLDEQYF
TRBV15	NA	TRBJ2-7	few	TGTGCCACCAGCAGAGGAGGGACCCTCTCCTACGAGCAGTACTTC	CATSRGGTLSYEQYF
TRBV6-2/TRBV6-3	NA	TRBJ2-7	NA	TGTGCCAGCAGAACCAACTACGAGCAGTACTTC	CASRTNYEQYF
TRBV20-1	TRBD1	TRBJ1-1	NA	TGCAGTGCTCCACAACCGGGACAGGCGACCACTGAAGCTTTCTTT	CSAPQPGQATTEAFF
TRBV9	NA	TRBJ1-3	NA	TGTGCCAGCACCACCGGGACCCAAAAAGGAAACACCATATATTTT	CASTTGTQKGNTIYF
TRBV21-1	NA	TRBJ1-6	NA	TGTGCCAGCAGCAAAAGCAGGTCACCCCTCCACTTT	CASSKSRSPLHF
TRBV20-1	NA	TRBJ1-2	few	TGCAGTGCTTGGGACAACTCAAACTATGGCTACACCTTC	CSAWDNSNYGYTF
TRBV3-1	TRBD1	TRBJ2-3	NA	TGTGCCAGCAGCGCCTGGGACAGAGGGAGCACAGATACGCAGTATTTT	CASSAWDRGSTDTQYF
TRBV4-3	TRBD1	TRBJ1-4	NA	TGCGCCAGCAGCCCAAGACAGGGGGCAACTAATGAAAAACTGTTTTTT	CASSPRQGATNEKLFF
TRBV9	TRBD2	TRBJ2-3	few	TGTGCCAGCAGCACGAGCGGGGGGGGCCCAGATACGCAGTATTTT	CASSTSGGGPDTQYF
TRBV11-2	NA	TRBJ2-1	few	TGTGCCAGCAGCTTTGACAGGCAATACAATGAGCAGTTCTTC	CASSFDRQYNEQFF
TRBV6-2/TRBV6-3	TRBD2	TRBJ2-1	NA	TGTGCCAGCAGAGGAGCGGGGGTCCTTAACAATGAGCAGTTCTTC	CASRGAGVLNNEQFF
TRBV11-2	NA	TRBJ2-1	NA	TGTGCCAGCAGCCTCCCTAGAGAAGGCTCCTACAATGAGCAGTTCTTC	CASSLPREGSYNEQFF
TRBV20-1	TRBD2	TRBJ2-3	few	TGCAGTGCTTCTGGAAGCGGGGGGAGCACAGATACGCAGTATTTT	CSASGSGGSTDTQYF
TRBV29-1	NA	TRBJ1-1	many	TGCAGCGTTAGAAAGGCTATGAACACTGAAGCTTTCTTT	CSVRKAMNTEAFF
TRBV20-1	NA	TRBJ1-4	NA	TGCAGTGCTAGTAACGCGGGACGGGTCGAAAAACTGTTTTTT	CSASNAGRVEKLFF
TRBV20-1	NA	TRBJ2-1	NA	TGCAGTGCTGCCGGGACCATCTACAATGAGCAGTTCTTC	CSAAGTIYNEQFF
TRBV29-1	NA	TRBJ1-2	NA	TGCAGCGCCAGAGCCAGGCAGGGGACAAACTATGGCTACACCTTC	CSARARQGTNYGYTF
TRBV20-1	NA	TRBJ2-3	few	TGCAGTGTCGGCCACAGGACCACAGATACGCAGTATTTT	CSVGHRTTDTQYF
TRBV20-1	TRBD2	TRBJ2-7	NA	TGCAGTGCAAAAAGCGGGGGGGTCGACGAGCAGTACTTC	CSAKSGGVDEQYF
TRBV29-1	TRBD1	TRBJ1-5	NA	TGCAGCGTGGGAGGACAGGGTGGGACTTCGGGCAATCAGCCCCAGCATTTT	CSVGGQGGTSGNQPQHF
TRBV12-3/TRBV12-4	NA	TRBJ1-1	NA	TGTGCCAGCAGACATGCGGACCAAGGGGGAGCTTTCTTT	CASRHADQGGAFF
TRBV10-3	NA	TRBJ1-2	NA	TGTGCCATCAGTGAGAGGTCTAACTATGGCTACACCTTC	CAISERSNYGYTF
TRBV6-1	NA	TRBJ1-1	few	TGTGCCAGCAGTGAAGTGGGGGGGGAAGGCACTGAAGCTTTCTTT	CASSEVGGEGTEAFF
TRBV5-1	TRBD2	TRBJ2-1	few	TGCGCCAGCAGAAGGCGGGAGACATACAATGAGCAGTTCTTC	CASRRRETYNEQFF
TRBV6-5	NA	TRBJ2-5	few	TGTGCCAGCAGTTACGGGCGGGGCCACAAAGAGACCCAGTACTTC	CASSYGRGHKETQYF
TRBV12-3/TRBV12-4	NA	TRBJ1-1	few	TGTGCCAGCAGTAACTTTGGGGCTGAAGCTTTCTTT	CASSNFGAEAFF
TRBV5-1	NA	TRBJ2-3	NA	TGCGCCAGCGGACCACCGGCTGGCACAGATACGCAGTATTTT	CASGPPAGTDTQYF
TRBV6-1	NA	TRBJ2-1	NA	TGTGCCAGCACCCCCCCGTGGTCCAATGAGCAGTTCTTC	CASTPPWSNEQFF
TRBV4-2	NA	TRBJ2-1	many	TGTGCCAGCAGCCAAGATCTGAAGGGGGGGCCTAATGAGCAGTTCTTC	CASSQDLKGGPNEQFF
TRBV20-1	NA	TRBJ2-3	NA	TGCAGTGCTAGAGACGACGGATCAGATACGCAGTATTTT	CSARDDGSDTQYF
TRBV20-1	NA	TRBJ1-2	few	TGCAGTGCTAGGATAACGACAGGTGCCTATGGCTACACCTTC	CSARITTGAYGYTF
TRBV9	NA	TRBJ2-5	NA	TGTGCCAGCAGCACTCGACTAGGCGAGACCCAGTACTTC	CASSTRLGETQYF
TRBV7-9	TRBD2	TRBJ2-1	few	TGTGCCAGCAGCTCACTAGCGGGATTCAATGAGCAGTTCTTC	CASSSLAGFNEQFF
TRBV5-1	NA	TRBJ2-5	few	TGCGCCAGCAGTGTAGGGTATGCGGAGACCCAGTACTTC	CASSVGYAETQYF
TRBV20-1	TRBD2	TRBJ2-1	NA	TGCAGTGCTGCGGGACTAGCGGGGGGGGCAGCCAATGAGCAGTTCTTC	CSAAGLAGGAANEQFF
TRBV9	NA	TRBJ1-1	NA	TGTGCCAGCACCCGACAGCCAATGAACACTGAAGCTTTCTTT	CASTRQPMNTEAFF
TRBV7-9	NA	TRBJ2-7	many	TGTGCCAGCAGCCTTGAAGTGGGGGAGCAGTACTTC	CASSLEVGEQYF
TRBV7-2	TRBD1	TRBJ2-4	NA	TGTGCCAGCAGCCCCCCCGCAGGGGGCAACATTCAGTACTTC	CASSPPAGGNIQYF
TRBV20-1	NA	TRBJ2-3	many	TGCAGTGCTAGAGATATACAGGGCCGAGATACGCAGTATTTT	CSARDIQGRDTQYF
TRBV7-9	NA	TRBJ2-1	NA	TGTGCCAGCAGTCCCGGGATCTTTCCTTCCTACAATGAGCAGTTCTTC	CASSPGIFPSYNEQFF
TRBV7-8	NA	TRBJ1-1	NA	TGTGCCAGCAGCCCACTCCAGGGGCAGTTCACTGAAGCTTTCTTT	CASSPLQGQFTEAFF